Listed below are T cell receptor beta chains from one sample, sequenced in a study of cytomegalovirus exposure and HLA in healthy donors. Measured with immunoSEQ multiplex PCR; TCRdb has only the in-frame clones, and not every one. The table lists roughly 56,000 clones, 93% of them singletons. Material: PBMCs. The source is a woman younger than 35 in good health and CMV-seropositive. The conserved cysteine and the conserved F or W are not part of the CDR3 here.

cdr3_aa	j_call	v_call
ASSARGVGQTDTQY	TRBJ2-3	TRBV9
ASCSGSQPQH	TRBJ1-5	TRBV28
ASSPGLAGGALKNIQY	TRBJ2-4	TRBV7-9
ASSFSTGEQF	TRBJ2-1	TRBV7-9
ASTRVPGDPYGYT	TRBJ1-2	TRBV6-1
ASSKRQGAYTGELF	TRBJ2-2	TRBV7-6
ASSLHSSYEQY	TRBJ2-7	TRBV27
ASSVEPAGHQETQY	TRBJ2-5	TRBV9
ASSPRDRGTTEAF	TRBJ1-1	TRBV19
ASSAGGTGASTEAF	TRBJ1-1	TRBV5-1
ASEPGQGPNTEAF	TRBJ1-1	TRBV4-1
ASSLKAGGGDTQY	TRBJ2-3	TRBV7-6
ASSDKTAGNSPLH	TRBJ1-6	TRBV2
ASSSFWTGDTQY	TRBJ2-3	TRBV6-5
ASSLYRGPRGGYGYT	TRBJ1-2	TRBV7-9
ASRAGTSGPTGELF	TRBJ2-2	TRBV5-1
ASSVGGGPRETQY	TRBJ2-5	TRBV9
ASSEKEIPNEKLF	TRBJ1-4	TRBV18